This paragraph reports one T cell receptor beta chain. TCR beta chains were sequenced at survey level with immunoSEQ. Libraries were prepared by immunoSEQ multiplex PCR; TCRdb keeps only in-frame clonotypes and omits some of them. The sample includes around 50,000 clones, 85% to 95% of them seen just once. CDR3 size: 15 residues. V lost 1 base to trimming and J lost 5 bases, with 11 bases between them. Germline CDR1 is SEHNR and CDR2 is FQNEAQ (reference sequence). Sequencing was carried out using PBMCs. This receptor was taken from a man in his forties or fifties with rheumatoid arthritis. V is TRBV7-9 and J is TRBJ1-4; tentatively, D is TRBD1 (6 bases). DNA of the CDR3: TGTGCCAGCAGCTTAGGAACAGGGCGGAATGAAAAACTGTTTTTT. Translation gives CASSLGTGRNEKLFF. Filled out from reference TRBV7-9 and TRBJ1-4, the complete variable domain reads DTGVSQNPRHKITKRGQNVTFRCDPISEHNRLYWYRQTLGQGPEFLTYFQNEAQLEKSRLLSDRFSAERPKGSFSTLEIQRTEQGDSAMYLCASSLGTGRNEKLFFGSGTQLSVL.